This TCR beta chain originates from a study of metastatic and nonmetastatic thyroid tumors. At the level of the study: For malignant and benign thyroid patients, tumor or nodule tissue and blood were the sources whose repertoires were compared. The study's findings and limits: When malignant thyroid tumors were compared with benign nodules, TCR beta diversity was reportedly significantly higher in the malignant tumors. This held in both blood and tumor samples.

V shed 3 bases and J shed 10 bases, with 9 bases lying between them. The germline V gene encodes CDR1 MNHNS and CDR2 SASEGT. CDR3 length equals 11 residues. About this clone itself: Its antigen is unidentified.

Treatment of any kind had been given to no patient before thyroid surgery. In the authors' methods: CDR3 was compared across clinicopathological groups, and the resulting differences were used to build a distant-metastasis classifier for papillary thyroid cancer. TCRdb reprocessed the PCR reads via MiXCR. These V and J calls are TCRdb output, not the study's own analysis. This sample has tens of thousands of clones, with 35% to 45% found just once. Sequenced material: blood. This chain joins TRBV6-1 and TRBJ1-2, with TRBD1 as a possible D gene (5 bases). The sequence derives from a male donor with papillary thyroid cancer or a benign thyroid nodule (not recorded which). Some clones in this sample may be carry-over from other donors' samples. CDR3 sequence: CASSDDSLYTF. The CDR3 DNA is TGTGCCAGCAGTGACGACAGTCTCTACACCTTC.